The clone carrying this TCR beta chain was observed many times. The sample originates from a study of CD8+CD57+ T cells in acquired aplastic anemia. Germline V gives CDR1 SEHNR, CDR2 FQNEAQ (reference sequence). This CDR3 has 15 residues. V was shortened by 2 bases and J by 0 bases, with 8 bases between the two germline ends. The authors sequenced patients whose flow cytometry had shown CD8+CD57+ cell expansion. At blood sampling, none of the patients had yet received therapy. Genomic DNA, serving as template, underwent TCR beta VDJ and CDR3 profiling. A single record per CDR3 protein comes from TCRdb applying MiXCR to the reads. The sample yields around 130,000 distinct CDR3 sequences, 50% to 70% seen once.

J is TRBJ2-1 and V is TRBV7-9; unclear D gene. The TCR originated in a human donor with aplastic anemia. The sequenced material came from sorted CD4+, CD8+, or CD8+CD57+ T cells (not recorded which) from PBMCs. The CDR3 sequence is CASSLYQSSYNEQFF. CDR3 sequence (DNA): TGTGCCAGCAGCTTATACCAATCCTCCTACAATGAGCAGTTCTTC.